The source of this TCR beta chain is a study of vaccination effects on CD4 cells after COVID-19. CDR3 length equals 15 residues. The germline V gene has CDR1 LNHNV and CDR2 YYDKDF (reference sequence). V dropped 5 bases and J dropped 7 bases, with 17 bases sitting between them. Subsequent to approximately 9 days of culture, CD4+ T cells were isolated. This clone was seen more than once but under ten times. Its specificity is unknown. Assay used: immunoSEQ multiplex PCR; TCRdb lists only in-frame clones, some missing. This sample yields about 58,000 clones, of which about 80% are seen a single time; 2.5% to 3.5% belongs to the top ten.

The sequences come from CD4+ T cells from PBMCs cultured without peptide, collected before COVID-19 vaccination. The sequence was collected from a human donor who received a COVID-19 vaccine. The chain uses TRBV15 and TRBJ2-2; D is uncertain. The CDR3 DNA reads as TGTGCCACCAGCCGGAACAGCCCCGGGTTCGGGGAGCTGTTTTTT. Its translation: CATSRNSPGFGELFF.